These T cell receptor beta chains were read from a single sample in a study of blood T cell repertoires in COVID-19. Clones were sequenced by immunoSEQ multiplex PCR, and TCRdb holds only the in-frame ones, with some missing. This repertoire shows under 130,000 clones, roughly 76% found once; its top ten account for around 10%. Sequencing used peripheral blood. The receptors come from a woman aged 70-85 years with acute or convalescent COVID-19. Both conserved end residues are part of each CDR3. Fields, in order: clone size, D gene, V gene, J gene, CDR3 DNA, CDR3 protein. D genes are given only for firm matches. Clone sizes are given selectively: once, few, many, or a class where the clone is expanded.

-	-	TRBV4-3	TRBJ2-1	TGCGCCAGCAGCCAAGTTTTAGCCGGGGGAGTGTTCTTC	CASSQVLAGGVFF
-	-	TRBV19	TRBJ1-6	TGTGCCAGTAGGCTCTCCGTCACAATCCGCTCCTATAATTCACCCCTCCACTTT	CASRLSVTIRSYNSPLHF
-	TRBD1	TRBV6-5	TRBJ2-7	TGTGCCAGCAGACGTGAGGACAGGGAGTACTTC	CASRREDREYF
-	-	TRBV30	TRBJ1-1	TGTGCCTGGAGTCCCCCCCCGGGAGAGTACACTGAAGCTTTCTTT	CAWSPPPGEYTEAFF
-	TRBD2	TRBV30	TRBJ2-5	TGTGCCTGGACGGGAGGGGACCCACAAGAGACCCAGTACTTC	CAWTGGDPQETQYF
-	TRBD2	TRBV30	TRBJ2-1	TGTGCCTGGAGGTCTAGCGGGAGGGGGCGGTACAATGAGCAGTTCTTC	CAWRSSGRGRYNEQFF
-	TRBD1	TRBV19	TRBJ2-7	TGTGCCAGTAGTACACAGGGGGACTACGAGCAGTACTTC	CASSTQGDYEQYF
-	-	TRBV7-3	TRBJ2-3	TGTGCCAGCGGGGCGGCGGGCACAGATACGCAGTATTTT	CASGAAGTDTQYF
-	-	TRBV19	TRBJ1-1	TGTGCCAGTAGTATAGAGGGGGCCGGGAACACTGAAGCTTTCTTT	CASSIEGAGNTEAFF
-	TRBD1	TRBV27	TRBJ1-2	TGTGCCAGCAGTTTATTGGGACAGGGGGCACGAGGGTATGGCTACACCTTC	CASSLLGQGARGYGYTF
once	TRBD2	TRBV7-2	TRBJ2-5	TGTGCCAGCAGCTTAGTAATAGCGGGACCGGGGGAGACCCAGTACTTC	CASSLVIAGPGETQYF
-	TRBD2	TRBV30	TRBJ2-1	TGTGCCTGGAGTTTGGTGTTGGGACTAGGGGGGAATGAGCAGTTCTTC	CAWSLVLGLGGNEQFF
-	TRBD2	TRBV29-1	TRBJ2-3	TGCAGCGTGGAGCTAGCGGGGGGGCTTTCAGATACGCAGTATTTT	CSVELAGGLSDTQYF
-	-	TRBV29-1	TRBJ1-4	TGCAGCGTTGAAGATCCCACAAGGTCCAGAGGTGAAAAACTGTTTTTT	CSVEDPTRSRGEKLFF
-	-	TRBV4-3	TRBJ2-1	TGCGCCAGCAGCGTCCAGCGGGTATACAATGAGCAGTTCTTC	CASSVQRVYNEQFF
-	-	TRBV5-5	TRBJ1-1	TGTGCCAGCAGCTTGGTACAGGGTATGAACACTGAAGCTTTCTTT	CASSLVQGMNTEAFF
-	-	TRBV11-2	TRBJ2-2	TGTGCCGGGGCCCCCACAGGCCCCACCGGGGAGCTGTTTTTT	CAGAPTGPTGELFF
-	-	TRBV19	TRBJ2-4	TGTGCCAGTAGTATGGGGTCGAGGGCGGGCAAAAACATTCAGTACTTC	CASSMGSRAGKNIQYF
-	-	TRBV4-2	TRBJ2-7	TGTGCCAGCAGCCAAGAGGCAGGGACATTGTACGAGCAGTACTTC	CASSQEAGTLYEQYF
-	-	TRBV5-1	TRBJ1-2	TGCGCCAGCAGCTTGGATCGGGGTAGAAGTGGCTACACCTTC	CASSLDRGRSGYTF
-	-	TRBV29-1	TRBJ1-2	TGCAGCGTCGAAACAGTGAAGGCTACCTATGGCTACACCTTC	CSVETVKATYGYTF
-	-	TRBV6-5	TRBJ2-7	TGTGCCAGCAGTTTTACAGGTGGCTCCTACGAGCAGTACTTC	CASSFTGGSYEQYF
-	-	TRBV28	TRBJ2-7	TGTGCCAGCCGGACACCACTGGAGCAGTACTTC	CASRTPLEQYF
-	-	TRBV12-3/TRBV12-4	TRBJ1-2	TGTGCCAGCAGTTTGGGGGAGGACTATGGCTACACCTTC	CASSLGEDYGYTF
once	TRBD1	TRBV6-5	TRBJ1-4	TGTGCCAGCAGCCGGGACAGCTTTAATGAAAAACTGTTTTTT	CASSRDSFNEKLFF
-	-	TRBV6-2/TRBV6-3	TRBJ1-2	TGTGCCAGCAGCAGTCAGGGTGTCGGCTACACCTTC	CASSSQGVGYTF
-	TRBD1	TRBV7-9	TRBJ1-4	TGTGCCAGCAGCCTCCCCCGGACAGGGGGAGATGAAAAACTGTTTTTT	CASSLPRTGGDEKLFF
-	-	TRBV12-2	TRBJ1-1	TGTGCAAGTCGCTTAGAACGTCCGGTGGCTTTCTTT	CASRLERPVAFF
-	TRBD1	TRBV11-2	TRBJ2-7	TGTGCCAGCAGCTTAGACAGGGGGCCCCACGAGCAGTACTTC	CASSLDRGPHEQYF
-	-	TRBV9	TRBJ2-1	TGTGCCAGCAGCTCTTATGGCGGCCCCCTCTTTGGTGAGCAGTTCTTC	CASSSYGGPLFGEQFF
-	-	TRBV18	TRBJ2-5	TGTGCCAGCTCACCACCGACACAAGAGACCCAGTACTTC	CASSPPTQETQYF
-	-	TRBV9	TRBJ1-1	TGTGCCAGCAGCGTAGTACAGGCGGGGACTGAAGCTTTCTTT	CASSVVQAGTEAFF
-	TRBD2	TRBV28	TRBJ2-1	TGTGCCAGCCGACTAGCGGAGAACAATGAGCAGTTCTTC	CASRLAENNEQFF
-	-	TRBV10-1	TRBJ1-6	TGCGCCAGCAGTCCGGCGAGAGGGAATAATTCACCCCTCCACTTT	CASSPARGNNSPLHF
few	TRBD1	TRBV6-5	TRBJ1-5	TGTGCCAGCAGCCTAGGACAGGGAGGAGATCAGCCCCAGCATTTT	CASSLGQGGDQPQHF
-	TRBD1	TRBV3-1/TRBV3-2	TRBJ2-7	TGTGCCAGCAGCCGAGGGACAGGGATGGGATCTAGGTACGAGCAGTACTTC	CASSRGTGMGSRYEQYF
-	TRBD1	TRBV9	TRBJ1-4	TGTGCCAGCAGCCCCTCAGGGGGCCGAGAAAAACTGTTTTTT	CASSPSGGREKLFF